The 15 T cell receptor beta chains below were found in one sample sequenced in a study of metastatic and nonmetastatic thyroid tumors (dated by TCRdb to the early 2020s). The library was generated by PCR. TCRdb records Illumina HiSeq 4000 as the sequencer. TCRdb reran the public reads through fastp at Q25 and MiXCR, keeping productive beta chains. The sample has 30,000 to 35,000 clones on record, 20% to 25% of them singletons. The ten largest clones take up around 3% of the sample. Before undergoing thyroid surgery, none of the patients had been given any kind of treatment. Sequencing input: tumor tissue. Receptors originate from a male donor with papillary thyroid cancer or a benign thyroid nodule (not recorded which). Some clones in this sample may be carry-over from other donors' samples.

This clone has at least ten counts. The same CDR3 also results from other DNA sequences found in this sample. CDR3 sequence: CASSVAGLVQETQYF. The CDR3, as DNA: TGTGCCAGCAGCGTAGCCGGACTAGTTCAAGAGACCCAGTACTTC. The chain joins TRBV9 to TRBJ2-5; TRBD2 matches 7 bases. V lost 0 bases and J lost 2; bases outside the gene matches: 4. The CDR3 sequence is 15 residues long. From germline, CDR1 is SGDLS and CDR2 YYNGEE.

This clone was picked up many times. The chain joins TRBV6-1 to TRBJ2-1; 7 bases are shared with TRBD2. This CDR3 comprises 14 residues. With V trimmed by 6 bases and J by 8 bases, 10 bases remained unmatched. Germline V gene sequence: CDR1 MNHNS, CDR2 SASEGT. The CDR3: CASRSPGRSDEQFF. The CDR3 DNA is TGTGCCAGCAGGTCTCCCGGGAGGAGCGATGAGCAGTTCTTC.

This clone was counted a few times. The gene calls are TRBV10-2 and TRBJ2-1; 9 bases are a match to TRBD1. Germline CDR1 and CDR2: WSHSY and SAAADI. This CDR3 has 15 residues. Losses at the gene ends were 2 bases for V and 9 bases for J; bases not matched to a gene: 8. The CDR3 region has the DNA TGCGCCAGCAGTGAGCCGGGACAGGGATTCGCTGAGCAGTTCTTC. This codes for CASSEPGQGFAEQFF.

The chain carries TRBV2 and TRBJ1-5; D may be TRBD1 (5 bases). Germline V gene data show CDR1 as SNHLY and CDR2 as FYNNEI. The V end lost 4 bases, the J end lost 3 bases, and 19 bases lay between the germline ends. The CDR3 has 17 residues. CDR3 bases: TGTGCCAGCAGTGGAGCAGCTTCCTCTGGGGCCAATCAGCCCCAGCATTTT. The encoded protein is CASSGAASSGANQPQHF. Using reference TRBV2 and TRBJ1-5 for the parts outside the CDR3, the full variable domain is EPEVTQTPSHQVTQMGQEVILRCVPISNHLYFYWYRQILGQKVEFLVSFYNNEISEKSEIFDDQFSVERPDGSNFTLKIRSTKLEDSAMYFCASSGAASSGANQPQHFGDGTRLSIL.

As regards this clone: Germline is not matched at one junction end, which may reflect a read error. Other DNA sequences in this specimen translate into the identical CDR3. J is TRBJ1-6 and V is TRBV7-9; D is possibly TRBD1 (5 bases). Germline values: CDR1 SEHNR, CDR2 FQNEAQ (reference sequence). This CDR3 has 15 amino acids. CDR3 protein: CASSQGSSYNSPLHF. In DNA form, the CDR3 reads TGCGCCAGCAGTCAGGGAAGCTCCTATAATTCACCCCTCCACTTT. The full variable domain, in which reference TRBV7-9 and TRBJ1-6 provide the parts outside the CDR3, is DTGVSQNPRHKITKRGQNVTFRCDPISEHNRLYWYRQTLGQGPEFLTYFQNEAQLEKSRLLSDRFSAERPKGSFSTLEIQRTEQGDSAMYLCASSQGSSYNSPLHFGNGTRLTVT.

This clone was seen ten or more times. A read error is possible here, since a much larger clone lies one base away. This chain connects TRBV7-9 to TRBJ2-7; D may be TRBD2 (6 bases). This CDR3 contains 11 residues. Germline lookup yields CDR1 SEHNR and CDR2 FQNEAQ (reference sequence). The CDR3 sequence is CASSPDYEQHF. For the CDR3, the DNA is TGTGCCAGCAGCCCGGACTACGAGCAGCACTTC.

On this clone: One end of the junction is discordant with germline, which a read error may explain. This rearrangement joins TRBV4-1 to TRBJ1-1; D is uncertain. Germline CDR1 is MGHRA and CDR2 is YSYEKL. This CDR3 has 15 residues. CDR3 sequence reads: CASNQDPTSPWEAFF. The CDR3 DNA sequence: TGCGCCAGCAACCAAGACCCCACGAGCCCATGGGAAGCTTTCTTT.

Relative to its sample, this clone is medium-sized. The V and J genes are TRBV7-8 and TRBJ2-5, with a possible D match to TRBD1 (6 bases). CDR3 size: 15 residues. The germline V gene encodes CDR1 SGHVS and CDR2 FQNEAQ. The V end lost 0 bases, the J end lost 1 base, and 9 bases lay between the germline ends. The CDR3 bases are TGTGCCAGCAGCTTAGCTCTGGACAGCCAAGAGACCCAGTACTTC. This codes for CASSLALDSQETQYF.

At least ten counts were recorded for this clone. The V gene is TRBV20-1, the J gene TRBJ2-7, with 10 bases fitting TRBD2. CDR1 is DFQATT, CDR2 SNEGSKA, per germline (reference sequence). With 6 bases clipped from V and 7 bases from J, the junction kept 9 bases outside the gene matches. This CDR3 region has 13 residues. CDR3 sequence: CSARLAGGIEQYF. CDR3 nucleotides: TGCAGTGCAAGACTAGCGGGCGGTATAGAGCAGTACTTC.

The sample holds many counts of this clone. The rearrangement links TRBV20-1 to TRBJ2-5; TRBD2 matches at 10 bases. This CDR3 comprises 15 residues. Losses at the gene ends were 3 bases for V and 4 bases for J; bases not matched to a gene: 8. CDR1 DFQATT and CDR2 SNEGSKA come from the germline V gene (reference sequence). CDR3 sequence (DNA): TGCAGTGCTAGCGCCCTAGCGGGAGAAGCAGAGACCCAGTACTTC. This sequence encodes CSASALAGEAETQYF.

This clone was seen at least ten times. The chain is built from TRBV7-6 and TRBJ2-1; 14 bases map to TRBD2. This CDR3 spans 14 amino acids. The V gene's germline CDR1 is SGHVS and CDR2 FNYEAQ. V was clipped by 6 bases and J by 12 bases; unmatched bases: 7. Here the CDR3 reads CASREGLAGAGQFF. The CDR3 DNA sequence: TGTGCCAGCAGGGAGGGACTAGCGGGGGCTGGGCAGTTCTTC.

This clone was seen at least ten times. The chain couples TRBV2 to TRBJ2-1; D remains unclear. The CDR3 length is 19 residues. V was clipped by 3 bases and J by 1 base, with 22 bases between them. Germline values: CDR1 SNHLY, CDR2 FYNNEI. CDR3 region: CASSDMSSESYYSYNEQFF. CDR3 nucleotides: TGTGCCAGCAGTGATATGTCTAGTGAGTCCTATTATTCCTACAATGAGCAGTTCTTC.

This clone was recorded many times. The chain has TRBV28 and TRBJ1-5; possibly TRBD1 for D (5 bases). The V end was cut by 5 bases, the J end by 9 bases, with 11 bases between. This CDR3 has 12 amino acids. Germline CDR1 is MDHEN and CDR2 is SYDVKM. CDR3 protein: CASSPGDRPQHF. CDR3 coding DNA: TGTGCCAGCAGTCCGGGGGATAGGCCCCAGCATTTT.

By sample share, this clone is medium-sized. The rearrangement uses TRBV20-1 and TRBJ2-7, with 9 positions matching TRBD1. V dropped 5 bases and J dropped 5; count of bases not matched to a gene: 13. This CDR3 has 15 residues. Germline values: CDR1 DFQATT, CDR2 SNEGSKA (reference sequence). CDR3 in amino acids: CSAPPKTGGSDEQYF. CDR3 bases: TGCAGTGCTCCACCAAAGACAGGGGGTTCGGACGAGCAGTACTTC.

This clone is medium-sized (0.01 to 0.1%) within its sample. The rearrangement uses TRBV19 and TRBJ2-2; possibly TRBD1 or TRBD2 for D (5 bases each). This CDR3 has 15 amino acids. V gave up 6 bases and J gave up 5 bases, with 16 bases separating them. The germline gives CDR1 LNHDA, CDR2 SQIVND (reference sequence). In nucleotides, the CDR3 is TGTGCCAGTAGCCCATTGAGGGGAGTAACCGGGGAGCTGTTTTTT. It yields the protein CASSPLRGVTGELFF. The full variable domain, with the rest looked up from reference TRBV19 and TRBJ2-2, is DGGITQSPKYLFRKEGQNVTLSCEQNLNHDAMYWYRQDPGQGLRLIYYSQIVNDFQKGDIAEGYSVSREKKESFPLTVTSAQKNPTAFYLCASSPLRGVTGELFFGEGSRLTVL.